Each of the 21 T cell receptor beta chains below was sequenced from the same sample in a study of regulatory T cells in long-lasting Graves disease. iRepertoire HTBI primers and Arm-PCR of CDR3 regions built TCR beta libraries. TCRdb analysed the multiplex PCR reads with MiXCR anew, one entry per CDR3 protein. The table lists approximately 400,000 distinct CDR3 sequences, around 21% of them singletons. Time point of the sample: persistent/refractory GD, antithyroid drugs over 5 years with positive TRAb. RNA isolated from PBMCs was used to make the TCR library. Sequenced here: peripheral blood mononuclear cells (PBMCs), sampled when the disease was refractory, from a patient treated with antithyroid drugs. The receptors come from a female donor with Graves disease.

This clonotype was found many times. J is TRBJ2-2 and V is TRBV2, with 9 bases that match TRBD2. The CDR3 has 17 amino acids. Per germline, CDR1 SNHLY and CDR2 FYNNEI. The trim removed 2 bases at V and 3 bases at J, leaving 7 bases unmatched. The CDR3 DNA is TGTGCCAGCAGTGAACCTGCGGGAGGGCTTCACACCGGGGAGCTGTTTTTT. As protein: CASSEPAGGLHTGELFF.

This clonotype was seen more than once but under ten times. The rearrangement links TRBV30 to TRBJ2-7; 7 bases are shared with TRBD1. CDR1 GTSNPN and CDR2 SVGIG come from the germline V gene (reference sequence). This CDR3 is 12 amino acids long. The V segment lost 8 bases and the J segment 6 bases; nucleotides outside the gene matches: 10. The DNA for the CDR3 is TGTGCCGCCCGCGACACAGGGGCCGAGCAGTACTTC. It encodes CAARDTGAEQYF.

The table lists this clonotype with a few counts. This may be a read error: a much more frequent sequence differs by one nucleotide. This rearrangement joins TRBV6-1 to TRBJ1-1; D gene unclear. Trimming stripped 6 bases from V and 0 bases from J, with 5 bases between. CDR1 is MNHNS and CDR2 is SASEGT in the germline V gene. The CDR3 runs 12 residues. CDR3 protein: CASSQVNTEAFF. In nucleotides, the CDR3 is TGTGCCAGCAGCCAGGTGAACACTGAAGCTTTCTTT.

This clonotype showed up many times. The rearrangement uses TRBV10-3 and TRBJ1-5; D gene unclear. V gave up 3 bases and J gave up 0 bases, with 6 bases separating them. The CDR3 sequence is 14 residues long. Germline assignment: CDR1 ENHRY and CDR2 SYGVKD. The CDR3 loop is CAISDPDSNQPQHF. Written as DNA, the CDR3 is TGTGCCATCAGTGATCCAGATAGCAATCAGCCCCAGCATTTT.

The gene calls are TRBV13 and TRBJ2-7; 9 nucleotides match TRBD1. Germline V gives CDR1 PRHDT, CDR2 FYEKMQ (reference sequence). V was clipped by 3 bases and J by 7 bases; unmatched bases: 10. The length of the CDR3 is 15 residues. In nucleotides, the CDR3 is TGTGCCAGCAGCTTTGCCCGGGACAGGGTCCTTGAGCAGTACTTC. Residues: CASSFARDRVLEQYF.

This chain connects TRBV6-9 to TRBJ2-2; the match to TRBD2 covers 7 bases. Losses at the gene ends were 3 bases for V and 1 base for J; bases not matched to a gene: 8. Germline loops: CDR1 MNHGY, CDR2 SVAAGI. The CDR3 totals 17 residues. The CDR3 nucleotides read TGTGCCAGCAGTTACAACCCGGGCGGGAGGAACACCGGGGAGCTGTTTTTT. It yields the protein CASSYNPGGRNTGELFF.

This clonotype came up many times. The DNA of the CDR3 is TGTGCCAGCAGCTTTCCGGGACAGGGCGGAGAGCAGTACTTC. Translating gives CASSFPGQGGEQYF. V and J are TRBV6-1 and TRBJ2-7; 9 positions match TRBD1. Trimming took 6 bases from V and 7 from J; bases not matched to a gene: 10. CDR1 MNHNS and CDR2 SASEGT come from the germline V gene. The CDR3 sequence is 14 residues long.

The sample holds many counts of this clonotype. CDR3 sequence (DNA): TGTGCCAGCAGTTACATCGGCCCGAAATTTAACACCGGGGAGCTGTTTTTT. Its translation: CASSYIGPKFNTGELFF. This rearrangement joins TRBV6-2 or TRBV6-3 to TRBJ2-2; D not resolved. The CDR3 consists of 17 residues. Trimming cost V 2 bases and J 2 bases, with 15 bases left between them. Germline-derived CDR1 and CDR2 are MNHEY and SVGEGT.

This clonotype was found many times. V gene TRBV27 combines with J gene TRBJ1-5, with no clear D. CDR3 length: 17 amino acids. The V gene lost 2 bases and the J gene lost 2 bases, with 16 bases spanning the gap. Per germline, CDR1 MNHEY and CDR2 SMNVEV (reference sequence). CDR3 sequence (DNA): TGTGCCAGCAGTTTACTTTCCAGACCCTTCGGCAATCAGCCCCAGCATTTT. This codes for CASSLLSRPFGNQPQHF.

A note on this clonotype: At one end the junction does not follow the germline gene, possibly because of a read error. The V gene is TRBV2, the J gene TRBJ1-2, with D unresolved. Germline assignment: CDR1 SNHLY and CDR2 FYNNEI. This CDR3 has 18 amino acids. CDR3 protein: CASSESVSHTVLNYSYTF. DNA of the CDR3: TGTGCCAGCAGTGAATCGGTCAGCCATACGGTCTTGAACTATAGCTACACCTTC.

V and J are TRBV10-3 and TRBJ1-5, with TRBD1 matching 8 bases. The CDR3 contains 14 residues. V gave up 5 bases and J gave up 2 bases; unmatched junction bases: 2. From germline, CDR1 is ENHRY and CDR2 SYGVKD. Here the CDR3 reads CAISTGGGNQPQHF. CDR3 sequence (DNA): TGTGCCATCAGTACAGGGGGAGGCAATCAGCCCCAGCATTTT.

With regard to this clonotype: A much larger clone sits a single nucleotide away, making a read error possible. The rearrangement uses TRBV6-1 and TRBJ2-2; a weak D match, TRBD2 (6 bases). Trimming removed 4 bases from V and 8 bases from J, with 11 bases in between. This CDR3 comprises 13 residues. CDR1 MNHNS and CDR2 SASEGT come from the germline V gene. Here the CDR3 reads CASSAGDLGELFF. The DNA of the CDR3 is TGTGCCAGCAGTGCGGGGGATTTGGGGGAGCTGTTTTTT.

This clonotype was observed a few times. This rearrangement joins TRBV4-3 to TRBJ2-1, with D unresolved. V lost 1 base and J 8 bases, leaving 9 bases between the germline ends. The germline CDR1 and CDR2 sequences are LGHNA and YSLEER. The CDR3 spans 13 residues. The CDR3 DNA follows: TGCGCCAGCAGCCAAGCCTTGACCGATGAGCAGTTCTTC. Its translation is CASSQALTDEQFF.

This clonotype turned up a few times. The CDR3 sequence is CSVEAFAGEQYF. As DNA, the CDR3 is TGCAGCGTTGAAGCATTCGCCGGGGAGCAGTACTTC. The chain carries TRBV29-1 and TRBJ2-7; D remains ambiguous. Trimming took off 1 base at V and 7 bases at J, with 11 bases between the two ends. The CDR3 covers 12 residues. Germline V gene data show CDR1 as SQVTM and CDR2 as ANQGSEA.

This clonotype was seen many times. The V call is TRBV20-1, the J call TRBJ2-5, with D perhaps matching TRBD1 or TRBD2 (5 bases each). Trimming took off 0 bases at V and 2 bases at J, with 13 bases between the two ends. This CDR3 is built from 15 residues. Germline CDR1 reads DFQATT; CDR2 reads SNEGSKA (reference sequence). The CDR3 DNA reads TGCAGTGCTAGAGACGGGGCCACGGGGCAAGAGACCCAGTACTTC. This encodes CSARDGATGQETQYF.

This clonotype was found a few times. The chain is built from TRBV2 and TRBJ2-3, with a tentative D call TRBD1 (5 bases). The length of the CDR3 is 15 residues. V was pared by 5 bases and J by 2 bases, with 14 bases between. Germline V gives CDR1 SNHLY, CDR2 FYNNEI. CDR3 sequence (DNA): TGTGCCAGCAGTCAGGATAGGACAAACACAGATACGCAGTATTTT. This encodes CASSQDRTNTDTQYF.

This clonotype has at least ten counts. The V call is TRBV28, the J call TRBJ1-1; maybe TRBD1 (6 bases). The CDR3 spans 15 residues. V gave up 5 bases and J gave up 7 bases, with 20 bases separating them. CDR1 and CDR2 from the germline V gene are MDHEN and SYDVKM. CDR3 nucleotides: TGTGCCAGCAGTCCATTGGGGGCAGGGGCCGGTGAAGCTTTCTTT. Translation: CASSPLGAGAGEAFF.

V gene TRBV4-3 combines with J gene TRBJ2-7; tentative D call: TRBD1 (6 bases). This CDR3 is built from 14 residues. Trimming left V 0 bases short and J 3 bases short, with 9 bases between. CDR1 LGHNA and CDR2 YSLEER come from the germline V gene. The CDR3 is CASSQDPGDYEQYF. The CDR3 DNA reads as TGCGCCAGCAGCCAAGATCCAGGGGACTACGAGCAGTACTTC.

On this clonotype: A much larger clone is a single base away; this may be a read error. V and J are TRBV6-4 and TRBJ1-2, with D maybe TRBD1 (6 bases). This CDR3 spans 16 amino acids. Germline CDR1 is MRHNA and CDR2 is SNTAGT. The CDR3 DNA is TGTGCCAGCAGTTACTCGAGGGCAGGGGATGACTATGGCTGCACCTTC. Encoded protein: CASSYSRAGDDYGCTF.

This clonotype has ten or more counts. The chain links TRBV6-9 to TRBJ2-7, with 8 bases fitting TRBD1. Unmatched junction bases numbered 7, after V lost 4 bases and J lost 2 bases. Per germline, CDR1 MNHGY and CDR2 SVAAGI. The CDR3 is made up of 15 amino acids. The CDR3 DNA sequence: TGTGCCAGCAGTTTGACAGGGGTTGGGCCCTACGAGCAGTACTTC. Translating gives CASSLTGVGPYEQYF.

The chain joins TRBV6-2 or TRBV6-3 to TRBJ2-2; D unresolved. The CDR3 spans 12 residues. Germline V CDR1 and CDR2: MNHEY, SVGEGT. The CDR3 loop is CGIGRDTGELFF. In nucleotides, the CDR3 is TGTGGGATAGGAAGGGACACCGGGGAGCTGTTTTTT.